The sequence of this T cell receptor beta chain was determined in a study of tumor-infiltrating lymphocytes in primary liver carcinoma. Study background: Samples had roughly 3.5 to 7.13 million productive TCRbeta reads, comparable between tissue types.

TCR beta cDNA was prepared out of about 530 ng total RNA by means of a constant-region primer. Slightly modified ARM-PCR, run as three nested multiplex PCR rounds, produced the TCR beta libraries. TRBV1-TRBV30 forward and Cbeta reverse primers drove the first two roughly 10-cycle rounds. TCRdb reprocessed the multiplex PCR reads with MiXCR, giving one entry per CDR3 protein. The sample lists roughly 100,000 distinct CDR3 sequences, approximately 78% occurring once. The CDR3 length is 15 residues. The germline gives CDR1 LGHNA, CDR2 YNFKEQ. Study conclusions and caveats: Tumor-adjacent and tumor-blood pairs overlapped less than tumor region pairs did.

A remark on this clonotype: No antigen is known for it. One junction end disagrees with the germline gene, perhaps due to a read error.

Scientists recovered RNA and DNA together from approximately 20-30 mg of unsorted bulk tissue. Sequenced: liver tumor tissue from sampling region 3. Subset: tumor region T3, left-lateral pole. This sequence was found in a man in his forties or fifties with primary liver carcinoma and hepatitis B virus infection. The chain combines TRBV4-2 with TRBJ2-3; D not certain. CDR3 nucleotide sequence: TGTGCCAGCAGCCAAAAGGCCAGGTCCACAGATACGCAGTTTTTT. Translating gives CASSQKARSTDTQFF.